These T cell receptor beta chains were read from a single sample in a study of CD8 T cells in ankylosing spondylitis. TCRdb re-derived calls from the 5' RACE reads in MiXCR, one entry per CDR3 protein. This sample has around 300,000 distinct CDR3 sequences, with about 14% found just once. What was sequenced was blood, either unsorted or a sorted T cell fraction (not recorded which). The receptors originated from a male donor with ankylosing spondylitis or in good health (not recorded which). Both conserved end residues are part of each CDR3. The D gene is left open where the match is weak. The size of a clone is reported for some rows only, either as once, few or many, or as a class for expanded clones.

few	-	TRBV7-2	TRBJ2-7	CASSLDYPPFYEQYF	TGTGCCAGCAGCTTAGATTACCCACCCTTTTACGAGCAGTACTTC
-	-	TRBV29-1	TRBJ1-1	CSVEEAGTTNTEAFF	TGCAGCGTTGAAGAAGCCGGGACAACGAACACTGAAGCTTTCTTT
few	TRBD1	TRBV6-5	TRBJ2-3	CASSYDRGYGDTQYF	TGTGCCAGCAGTTACGACAGGGGGTACGGAGATACGCAGTATTTT
few	-	TRBV6-2/TRBV6-3	TRBJ2-7	CASSYSISGRRAYEQYF	TGTGCCAGCAGTTACTCGATTTCGGGTCGCCGGGCCTACGAGCAGTACTTC
many	-	TRBV12-3/TRBV12-4	TRBJ1-2	CASSYRAGGYTF	TGTGCCAGCAGTTACAGGGCGGGTGGCTACACCTTC
-	TRBD1	TRBV11-2	TRBJ1-1	CASSGRQGRNTEAFF	TGTGCCAGCAGCGGCCGACAGGGGAGGAACACTGAAGCTTTCTTT
few	-	TRBV20-1	TRBJ2-7	CSARQASYLYEQYF	TGCAGTGCTCGACAGGCCTCGTATCTCTACGAGCAGTACTTC
few	-	TRBV20-1	TRBJ2-5	CSASVAGASVQETQYF	TGCAGTGCTAGTGTGGCGGGCGCATCAGTCCAAGAGACCCAGTACTTC
few	-	TRBV27	TRBJ1-3	CASSFQWGNTIYF	TGTGCCAGCAGTTTCCAGTGGGGAAACACCATATATTTT
few	TRBD2	TRBV5-1	TRBJ2-3	CASSSMTSGSTDTQYF	TGCGCCAGCAGCTCCATGACTAGCGGGAGCACAGATACGCAGTATTTT
few	-	TRBV2	TRBJ2-1	CASSSISSYNEQFF	TGTGCCAGCAGTAGCATCAGCTCCTACAATGAGCAGTTCTTC
-	-	TRBV27	TRBJ2-2	CASSLQRAGELFF	TGTGCCAGCAGTTTACAGAGGGCCGGGGAGCTGTTTTTT
-	-	TRBV29-1	TRBJ2-5	CSKTIQETQYF	TGCAGCAAGACCATTCAAGAGACCCAGTACTTC
many	TRBD2	TRBV12-3/TRBV12-4	TRBJ2-2	CASSPSGSPGELFF	TGTGCCAGCAGTCCTAGCGGGAGCCCCGGGGAGCTGTTTTTT
many	TRBD1	TRBV5-1	TRBJ2-1	CASSLNRDRGVNEQFF	TGCGCCAGCAGCCTTAACCGGGACAGGGGTGTAAATGAGCAGTTCTTC
few	TRBD1	TRBV6-1	TRBJ2-5	CAIRQGAGIGQETQYF	TGTGCCATTAGACAGGGGGCAGGTATAGGCCAAGAGACCCAGTACTTC
few	-	TRBV24-1	TRBJ2-1	CATSDASPGDEQFF	TGTGCCACCAGTGATGCAAGCCCCGGGGATGAGCAGTTCTTC
few	TRBD2	TRBV10-2	TRBJ2-1	CASSSNPGPTGGYNEQFF	TGCGCCAGCAGTAGTAATCCGGGCCCAACCGGGGGGTACAATGAGCAGTTCTTC
-	TRBD2	TRBV12-3/TRBV12-4	TRBJ2-1	CASSFQLAGGTYNEQFF	TGTGCCAGCAGTTTCCAGCTAGCGGGAGGGACCTACAATGAGCAGTTCTTC